The entry that follows covers one T cell receptor beta chain sequence. The sample comes from a study of cytomegalovirus exposure and HLA in healthy donors. This table comes from immunoSEQ multiplex PCR, and its TCRdb copy is limited to in-frame clones, with some not included. This sample carries approximately 76,000 clones, around 94% of them seen once, and the ten largest clones take more than 3%. This sequence was found in a woman aged 18-29 years in good health and CMV-seropositive. Sample: PBMCs.

The CDR3 here is CASMAGDATDTQYF. As DNA, the CDR3 is TGTGCCAGTATGGCGGGGGACGCCACAGATACGCAGTATTTT. The V call is TRBV19, the J call TRBJ2-3, with TRBD2 matching over 7 bases. Trimming removed 7 bases from V and 2 bases from J; junction bases left unmatched: 6. This CDR3 is 14 amino acids long. CDR1 LNHDA and CDR2 SQIVND come from the germline V gene (reference sequence). The whole variable domain, filled in from reference TRBV19 and TRBJ2-3, reads DGGITQSPKYLFRKEGQNVTLSCEQNLNHDAMYWYRQDPGQGLRLIYYSQIVNDFQKGDIAEGYSVSREKKESFPLTVTSAQKNPTAFYLCASMAGDATDTQYFGPGTRLTVL.